Shown below are 25 T cell receptor beta chains from a single sample sequenced in a study of CD8 T cells in ankylosing spondylitis. Study-wide results and caveats: What appeared characteristic of ankylosing spondylitis blood was a TCR beta motif of several highly homologous variants.

No antigen is known for these receptors. One entry per CDR3 protein, called by TCRdb with MiXCR from the 5' RACE reads. The top ten clones hold approximately 4% of a sample with more than 500,000 distinct CDR3 sequences, under 5.5% of them seen once. The sample was blood, either unsorted or a sorted T cell fraction (not recorded which). The receptors come from a male donor with ankylosing spondylitis.

This clonotype was seen repeatedly, ten times or more. V gene TRBV29-1 combines with J gene TRBJ2-5; 7 positions agree with TRBD1. The CDR3 has 13 residues. In germline, CDR1 is SQVTM, CDR2 ANQGSEA. With 6 bases clipped from V and 5 bases from J, the junction kept 9 bases outside the gene matches. CDR3 amino acids: CSVRGLGRETQYF. The CDR3 nucleotides read TGCAGCGTCAGGGGGTTGGGGCGGGAGACCCAGTACTTC.

This clonotype was observed many times. The chain carries TRBV6-2 or TRBV6-3 and TRBJ2-3; TRBD2 aligns across 14 bases. Germline trimming cut 5 bases from V and 1 base from J; bases unmatched to any gene: 5. CDR3 size: 17 residues. CDR1 and CDR2 (germline): MNHEY, SVGEGT. Here the CDR3 reads CASSKGLAGAGTDTQYF. Written as DNA, the CDR3 is TGTGCCAGCAGTAAGGGACTAGCGGGGGCCGGCACAGATACGCAGTATTTT.

This clonotype was counted ten times or more. The rearrangement links TRBV29-1 to TRBJ2-1, with a tentative D call TRBD2 (5 bases). The V end was cut by 5 bases, the J end by 10 bases, with 9 bases between. Per germline, CDR1 SQVTM and CDR2 ANQGSEA. The CDR3 consists of 10 residues. CDR3 amino acids: CSVHGEEQFF. CDR3 in DNA: TGCAGCGTTCACGGGGAGGAGCAGTTCTTC.

The sample holds many counts of this clonotype. The chain links TRBV20-1 to TRBJ1-3; D gene ambiguous. The V end lost 3 bases, the J end lost 0 bases, and 12 bases lay between the germline ends. The CDR3 contains 15 residues. The V gene's germline CDR1 is DFQATT and CDR2 SNEGSKA (reference sequence). The CDR3 spells CSARNPASSGNTIYF. The CDR3 DNA reads TGCAGTGCTAGGAACCCAGCGAGCTCTGGAAACACCATATATTTT.

This clonotype was observed a few times. The rearrangement joins TRBV21-1 to TRBJ1-5. TRBV21-1 is assigned pseudogene status. The CDR3 spans 13 residues. CDR3 residues: CASSLPDGSPGHF. The DNA of the CDR3 is TGTGCCAGCAGCCTACCGGACGGGAGCCCCGGGCATTTT.

This clonotype has at least ten counts. The chain employs TRBV7-2 and TRBJ2-7, with 7 positions matching TRBD2. Trimming cost V 6 bases and J 2 bases; bases outside gene matches: 10. The CDR3 is made up of 15 amino acids. CDR1 is SGHTA and CDR2 is FQGNSA in the germline V gene. DNA for the CDR3: TGTGCCAGCAGTCCCGGGAGGAAGGTAACCTACGAGCAGTACTTC. As protein: CASSPGRKVTYEQYF.

At least ten counts were recorded for this clonotype. Its ends do not fully match the called genes, so a read error is possible. This chain joins TRBV5-1 and TRBJ2-3; 7 bases map to TRBD1. The CDR3 totals 14 residues. The germline V gene has CDR1 SGHRS and CDR2 YFSETQ. The CDR3 coding sequence is TGTGCCAGCAGCCTCCAGGGGGGCACAGATACGCAGTATTTT. This encodes CASSLQGGTDTQYF.

The chain uses TRBV6-5 and TRBJ2-7, with D possibly being TRBD1 (6 bases). This CDR3 comprises 13 residues. V lost 0 bases and J lost 5, with 8 bases in between. CDR1 is MNHEY and CDR2 is SVGAGI in the germline V gene. The DNA of the CDR3 is TGTGCCAGCAGTTACTCGGCAGGGGACGAGCAGTACTTC. Protein sequence: CASSYSAGDEQYF.

This clonotype was seen repeatedly, ten times or more. The chain recombines TRBV5-1 with TRBJ2-5; D possibly corresponds to TRBD1 (5 bases). V dropped 4 bases and J dropped 2 bases, with 12 bases sitting between them. This CDR3 is 14 amino acids long. Germline V gene sequence: CDR1 SGHRS, CDR2 YFSETQ. CDR3 residues: CASSLQVPQETQYF. The CDR3 coding sequence is TGCGCCAGCAGCCTACAGGTGCCGCAAGAGACCCAGTACTTC.

This clonotype was counted many times. The V and J genes are TRBV10-2 and TRBJ2-3, with D possibly TRBD1 on 5 matching bases. Trimming took off 3 bases at V and 2 bases at J, with 12 bases between the two ends. CDR1 WSHSY and CDR2 SAAADI come from the germline V gene. The CDR3 length is 15 residues. CDR3 in amino acids: CASSDDSRSTDTQYF. The CDR3 bases are TGCGCCAGCAGTGATGACAGTCGTTCCACAGATACGCAGTATTTT.

This clonotype was detected ten times or more. The J gene is TRBJ1-1, the V gene TRBV4-3, with a tentative D call TRBD1 (6 bases). Germline loops: CDR1 LGHNA, CDR2 YSLEER. V was cut by 0 bases and J by 6 bases, with 14 bases left in between. The CDR3 has 15 residues. The CDR3 coding sequence is TGCGCCAGCAGCCAAGAAGGAGGGGGAGGCGCTGAAGCTTTCTTT. Translated: CASSQEGGGGAEAFF.

The sample holds many counts of this clonotype. This chain links TRBV7-6 with TRBJ1-2; 7 bases agree with TRBD1. V trimming: 1 base; J trimming: 4 bases; junction bases outside the gene matches: 12. Germline CDR1 SGHVS, CDR2 FNYEAQ. The CDR3 length is 17 residues. The CDR3 bases are TGTGCCAGCAGCTTAGATCCCTCAGGGGGGCTCGGCTATGGCTACACCTTC. This encodes CASSLDPSGGLGYGYTF.

This clonotype was seen ten or more times. The rearrangement links TRBV20-1 to TRBJ1-5, with a weak D call TRBD1 (5 bases). Germline CDR1 and CDR2: DFQATT and SNEGSKA (reference sequence). Trimming removed 6 bases from V and 6 bases from J, with 18 bases in between. The CDR3 loop spans 14 amino acids. The CDR3 reads CSALISGGRQPQHF. In DNA form, the CDR3 reads TGCAGTGCCCTAATAAGCGGGGGACGTCAGCCCCAGCATTTT.

The chain is built from TRBV11-1 and TRBJ2-7, with 11 nucleotides matching TRBD1. CDR1 is SGHAT, CDR2 FQDESV, per germline (reference sequence). This CDR3 is built from 18 residues. Trimming removed 5 bases from V and 5 bases from J; junction bases left unmatched: 17. The CDR3 DNA follows: TGTGCCAGCAGCCGATCGATTGGGACGGGACAGGGGGTACACGAGCAGTACTTC. Translating it yields CASSRSIGTGQGVHEQYF.

The V gene is TRBV28, the J gene TRBJ2-3, with 7 bases that match TRBD2. CDR3 length equals 16 residues. Trimming at V came to 5 bases and at J to 3 bases, leaving 11 bases not matched to a gene. CDR1 is MDHEN and CDR2 is SYDVKM in the germline V gene. CDR3 sequence: CASSRLSGLLTDTQYF. As DNA, the CDR3 is TGTGCCAGCAGTCGCCTTAGCGGGCTACTAACAGATACGCAGTATTTT.

This clonotype was recorded at least ten times. CDR3 bases: TGTGCCAGCAGCTGGGTAGGACTTTCACCCCTCCACTTT. It translates to CASSWVGLSPLHF. The V call is TRBV27, the J call TRBJ1-6; no firm D call. The CDR3 length is 13 residues. Germline V gene lookup returns CDR1 MNHEY and CDR2 SMNVEV (reference sequence). The V end was cut by 6 bases, the J end by 9 bases, with 12 bases between.

This clonotype was recorded at least ten times. The chain couples TRBV6-1 to TRBJ2-7, with 11 bases lining up with TRBD1. Per germline, CDR1 MNHNS and CDR2 SASEGT. V lost 5 bases and J lost 7; bases outside the gene matches: 10. This CDR3 contains 15 residues. The CDR3 reads CASSPIGQGAGEQYF. CDR3 coding DNA: TGTGCCAGCAGTCCTATAGGACAGGGGGCGGGGGAGCAGTACTTC.

This clonotype was picked up a small number of times. CDR3 nucleotides: TGTGCCAGCAGCCCTCCCCTCGGTGGGGGTTCCTACGAGCAGTACTTC. This encodes CASSPPLGGGSYEQYF. The chain has TRBV3-1 and TRBJ2-7; either TRBD1 or TRBD2 may fit D (5 bases each). In germline, CDR1 is LGHDT, CDR2 YNNKEL (reference sequence). Trimming removed 4 bases from V and 1 base from J, with 17 bases in between. The CDR3 length is 16 residues.

This clonotype was picked up a small number of times. V is TRBV5-1 and J is TRBJ2-5, with 13 bases identical to TRBD2. The CDR3 covers 16 residues. Germline CDR1 reads SGHRS; CDR2 reads YFSETQ. Trimming removed 2 bases from V and 5 bases from J; junction bases left unmatched: 6. The CDR3 here is CASSLRLAGGGETQYF. The CDR3 nucleotides read TGCGCCAGCAGCTTACGACTAGCGGGAGGAGGGGAGACCCAGTACTTC. The whole variable domain, filled in from reference TRBV5-1 and TRBJ2-5, reads KAGVTQTPRYLIKTRGQQVTLSCSPISGHRSVSWYQQTPGQGLQFLFEYFSETQRNKGNFPGRFSGRQFSNSRSEMNVSTLELGDSALYLCASSLRLAGGGETQYFGPGTRLLVL.

This clonotype showed up many times. The genes are TRBV29-1 and TRBJ2-3; D is uncertain. The CDR3 covers 13 residues. Trimming took off 3 bases at V and 5 bases at J, with 12 bases between the two ends. Germline lookup yields CDR1 SQVTM and CDR2 ANQGSEA. The CDR3 DNA follows: TGCAGCGTTGAGATACAGCTTGGAGATACGCAGTATTTT. It is translated as CSVEIQLGDTQYF.

This clonotype was counted ten times or more. An end of the junction does not agree with germline; a read error may underlie this. V is TRBV7-9 and J is TRBJ2-2; 12 nucleotides match TRBD2. Germline-derived CDR1 and CDR2 are SEHNR and FQNEAQ (reference sequence). This CDR3 region has 15 residues. The DNA of the CDR3 is TGTGCCAGCAGCTGGACTAGCGGGAACATCGGGGAGCTGTTTTTT. Translating it yields CASSWTSGNIGELFF. Filled out from reference TRBV7-9 and TRBJ2-2, the complete variable domain reads DTGVSQNPRHKITKRGQNVTFRCDPISEHNRLYWYRQTLGQGPEFLTYFQNEAQLEKSRLLSDRFSAERPKGSFSTLEIQRTEQGDSAMYLCASSWTSGNIGELFFGEGSRLTVL.

This clonotype has at least ten counts. The rearrangement links TRBV27 to TRBJ1-6; the match to TRBD1 covers 9 bases. V lost 5 bases and J lost 10; bases outside the gene matches: 15. In germline, CDR1 is MNHEY, CDR2 SMNVEV (reference sequence). The CDR3 sequence is 17 residues long. This chain's CDR3 is CASSPVRDRANRSPLHF. The CDR3 DNA sequence: TGTGCCAGCAGTCCTGTCCGGGACAGGGCTAATCGATCACCCCTCCACTTT.

This clonotype has at least ten counts. V usage is TRBV12-3 or TRBV12-4 and J usage is TRBJ2-3, with 13 bases fitting TRBD2. The V and J ends lost 4 bases and 1 base, in that order; junction bases with no gene match: 2. CDR3 length: 16 residues. In DNA form, the CDR3 reads TGTGCCAGCAGTTCTGGGACTAGCGGGGGCACAGATACGCAGTATTTT. Translating it yields CASSSGTSGGTDTQYF.

In its sample, this clonotype was seen many times. This rearrangement joins TRBV7-2 to TRBJ1-1; D unclear. Per the germline V gene, CDR1 is SGHTA and CDR2 is FQGNSA. The CDR3 contains 11 residues. The V gene lost 4 bases and the J gene lost 1 base, with 1 base spanning the gap. The CDR3 loop is CASSSNTEAFF. CDR3 DNA sequence: TGTGCCAGCAGCTCGAACACTGAAGCTTTCTTT.

This clonotype came up many times. J is TRBJ2-1 and V is TRBV7-2; no reliable D call. Germline V gene lookup returns CDR1 SGHTA and CDR2 FQGNSA. This CDR3 region has 13 residues. With 2 bases removed from V and 6 bases from J, the gap between germline ends came to 8 bases. The CDR3, as DNA: TGTGCCAGCAGCTTAAGAGGTAGCAATGAGCAGTTCTTC. It encodes CASSLRGSNEQFF.